Following are 26 T cell receptor beta chains from one sample sequenced in a study of T cell repertoires in cytomegalovirus infection. These receptors are not linked to any known antigen. TCRdb redid the calling of the reads with MiXCR, one entry per CDR3 protein. The sample contains 750,000 to 950,000 distinct CDR3 sequences, roughly 29% of which appear only once. Sequenced here: cultured CD8+ T cells from PBMCs, sampled from culture after CMV antigen stimulation. The receptors originated from a human donor in good health (CMV status not recorded). Some clones in this sample may be carry-over from other donors' samples.

This clonotype was seen more than once but under ten times. The rearrangement joins TRBV7-6 to TRBJ2-3, with unresolved D. The ends were cut back, 3 bases at V and 11 bases at J, with 9 bases in the middle. Per the germline V gene, CDR1 is SGHVS and CDR2 is FNYEAQ. The CDR3 consists of 11 residues. The CDR3 DNA follows: TGTGCCAGCAGCTTCGGGCCCCTGCAGTATTTT. Translation: CASSFGPLQYF.

This chain connects TRBV10-3 to TRBJ2-2; D is unclear. CDR3 size: 16 residues. V was clipped by 7 bases and J by 2 bases, with 17 bases between them. Germline V gene data show CDR1 as ENHRY and CDR2 as SYGVKD. The CDR3 coding sequence is TGTGCCATCAAGAACACCGCCGCCATCAACACCGGGGAGCTGTTTTTT. Its protein product is CAIKNTAAINTGELFF.

This clonotype was found a few times. V usage is TRBV6-2 or TRBV6-3 and J usage is TRBJ1-1; maybe TRBD1 (5 bases). V lost 5 bases, J lost 2 bases, and 12 bases lay in between. Per germline, CDR1 MNHEY and CDR2 SVGEGT. The CDR3 loop spans 14 amino acids. CDR3: CASSAGRRNTEAFF. CDR3 bases: TGTGCCAGCAGTGCGGGACGGCGAAACACTGAAGCTTTCTTT.

The chain joins TRBV6-1 to TRBJ2-7, with TRBD1 identical over 8 bases. Losses at the gene ends were 1 base for V and 3 bases for J; bases not matched to a gene: 8. Per germline, CDR1 MNHNS and CDR2 SASEGT. This CDR3 spans 16 amino acids. CDR3 region: CASSEGYGQGSYEQYV. The DNA of the CDR3 is TGTGCCAGCAGTGAAGGGTACGGACAGGGAAGCTACGAGCAGTACGTC.

CDR3 region: CASSRPGTGFEAFF. Here the CDR3 DNA reads TGTGCCAGCAGCCGGCCCGGGACAGGGTTTGAAGCTTTCTTT. The chain carries TRBV7-9 and TRBJ1-1, with 9 bases fitting TRBD1. CDR3 length: 14 amino acids. V lost 5 bases to trimming and J lost 7 bases; unmatched junction nucleotides: 8. Germline V CDR1 and CDR2: SEHNR, FQNEAQ (reference sequence). Looking up the rest from reference TRBV7-9 and TRBJ1-1 gives the full variable domain: DTGVSQNPRHKITKRGQNVTFRCDPISEHNRLYWYRQTLGQGPEFLTYFQNEAQLEKSRLLSDRFSAERPKGSFSTLEIQRTEQGDSAMYLCASSRPGTGFEAFFGQGTRLTVV.

The chain links TRBV5-1 to TRBJ2-7; 8 bases align to TRBD2. Germline lookup yields CDR1 SGHRS and CDR2 YFSETQ. The CDR3 is 14 amino acids. Trimming at V came to 6 bases and at J to 6 bases, leaving 11 bases not matched to a gene. The CDR3, as DNA: TGCGCCAGCACCCCGGGACTAGGAGTGGTCGAGCAGTACTTC. Translation gives CASTPGLGVVEQYF.

For this clonotype: A much larger clone sits a single nucleotide away, making a read error possible. The J gene is TRBJ2-7, the V gene TRBV7-6, with 10 bases that match TRBD2. In germline, CDR1 is SGHVS, CDR2 FNYEAQ. The CDR3 loop spans 18 amino acids. V was pared by 4 bases and J by 3 bases, with 15 bases of the junction left unmatched. The CDR3 spells CASSSPPASGGHFYEQYF. The DNA for the CDR3 is TGTGCCAGCAGCTCCCCCCCCGCTAGCGGGGGACATTTCTACGAGCAGTACTTC.

The chain carries TRBV7-6 and TRBJ2-1; 7 bases line up with TRBD2. Per the germline V gene, CDR1 is SGHVS and CDR2 is FNYEAQ. V shed 1 base and J 13 bases; nucleotides not matched to a gene: 4. The CDR3 has 12 residues. The CDR3 here is CASSLGDYIQFF. The CDR3 bases are TGTGCCAGCAGCTTAGGGGACTATATTCAGTTCTTC.

As for this clonotype: This may arise from a read error, as a much more abundant clone is one base away. V usage is TRBV27 and J usage is TRBJ1-2, with 10 bases that match TRBD1. J was trimmed by 6 bases and V by 6 bases; bases with no gene match: 4. The germline gives CDR1 MNHEY, CDR2 SMNVEV (reference sequence). This CDR3 region has 13 residues. The CDR3 reads CASSFGTGDGYTF. DNA for the CDR3: TGTGCCAGCAGCTTTGGGACAGGGGATGGCTACACCTTC.

This clonotype was recorded at least ten times. V gene TRBV2 combines with J gene TRBJ2-7, with D possibly being TRBD1 (5 bases). The germline V gene encodes CDR1 SNHLY and CDR2 FYNNEI. The CDR3 runs 13 residues. Trimming removed 7 bases at V and 3 bases at J, with 13 bases between. The CDR3 region has the DNA TGTGCCAGCATGAGCGCAGGGTACTACGAGCAGTACTTC. Protein product: CASMSAGYYEQYF.

There are many counts of this clonotype. The rearrangement links TRBV7-6 to TRBJ1-2; D is undetermined. The germline V and J ends were trimmed by 1 base and 4 bases, with 10 bases remaining between them. This CDR3 is 14 amino acids long. Germline-derived CDR1 and CDR2 are SGHVS and FNYEAQ. CDR3 loop: CASSLGEGSYGYTF. The DNA of the CDR3 is TGTGCCAGCAGCTTAGGGGAGGGAAGCTATGGCTACACCTTC.

This clonotype occurred a few times. The chain uses TRBV6-2 or TRBV6-3 and TRBJ1-1, with D unresolved. CDR3 length equals 11 residues. CDR1 and CDR2 from the germline V gene are MNHEY and SVGEGT. The V gene lost 6 bases and the J gene lost 7 bases, with 9 bases spanning the gap. In DNA, the CDR3 is TGTGCCAGCAGCCACAGAGTTGAAGCTTTCTTT. This translates into CASSHRVEAFF.

The chain joins TRBV29-1 to TRBJ2-3; tentatively, D is TRBD2 (6 bases). CDR1 is SQVTM and CDR2 is ANQGSEA in the germline V gene. Trimming left V 7 bases short and J 6 bases short, with 17 bases between. The CDR3 has 13 amino acids. CDR3 residues: CSARTGVGDTQYF. The DNA of the CDR3 is TGCAGCGCCCGCACGGGGGTGGGCGATACGCAGTATTTT.

This clonotype is medium-sized by share. The gene calls are TRBV7-2 and TRBJ1-1, with D possibly being TRBD1 (6 bases). Germline V gives CDR1 SGHTA, CDR2 FQGNSA. V lost 6 bases and J 2 bases, leaving 16 bases between the germline ends. The CDR3 length is 15 residues. CDR3 DNA: TGTGCCAGCAGTAATATGGGGGGCATCAACACTGAAGCTTTCTTT. This gives the protein CASSNMGGINTEAFF.

This clonotype was observed once. This rearrangement joins TRBV2 to TRBJ1-2, with TRBD1 matching over 7 bases. J gave up 5 bases and V 8 bases, and 8 bases lay outside the gene matches. The CDR3 length is 13 residues. Germline values: CDR1 SNHLY, CDR2 FYNNEI. CDR3 DNA sequence: TGTGCCAGCGATCGGACAGGAGCTTATGGCTACACCTTC. It encodes CASDRTGAYGYTF. The variable domain in full, completed from reference TRBV2 and TRBJ1-2, reads EPEVTQTPSHQVTQMGQEVILRCVPISNHLYFYWYRQILGQKVEFLVSFYNNEISEKSEIFDDQFSVERPDGSNFTLKIRSTKLEDSAMYFCASDRTGAYGYTFGSGTRLTVV.

In this sample, this clonotype turned up a few times. V and J are TRBV7-6 and TRBJ2-1; 8 bases align to TRBD2. V trimming: 2 bases; J trimming: 0 bases; junction bases outside the gene matches: 6. This CDR3 region has 17 residues. Germline assignment: CDR1 SGHVS and CDR2 FNYEAQ. CDR3 sequence (DNA): TGTGCCAGCAGCTTATTCAGCGGGGGAAGCTCCTACAATGAGCAGTTCTTC. This encodes CASSLFSGGSSYNEQFF.

This chain uses TRBV5-6 with TRBJ2-7, with 10 bases identical to TRBD2. Germline V gene lookup returns CDR1 SGHDT and CDR2 YYEEEE. Trimming removed 1 base from V and 7 bases from J; junction bases left unmatched: 8. This CDR3 region has 15 residues. In DNA, the CDR3 is TGTGCCAGCAGCTTGTACAGCGGGGGGGCCCGGGAGCAGTACGTC. As protein: CASSLYSGGAREQYV.

The chain employs TRBV12-3 or TRBV12-4 and TRBJ2-1; D gene ambiguous. There are 14 residues in the CDR3. V was pared by 7 bases and J by 2 bases, with 12 bases between. CDR3 sequence (DNA): TGTGCCAGCACCCAGCGTGGGGCCTACAATGAGCAGTTCTTC. It yields the protein CASTQRGAYNEQFF.

The table lists this clonotype with a few counts. J is TRBJ1-1 and V is TRBV12-3 or TRBV12-4; TRBD1 matches 8 bases. This CDR3 has 14 residues. V shed 5 bases and J 4 bases; nucleotides not matched to a gene: 6. This CDR3 reads CASSQTGVGTEAFF. CDR3 in DNA: TGTGCCAGCAGTCAGACAGGGGTTGGCACTGAAGCTTTCTTT.

The chain carries TRBV6-1 and TRBJ1-1, with no clear D. The length of the CDR3 is 14 residues. The V gene's germline CDR1 is MNHNS and CDR2 SASEGT. Trimming cost V 0 bases and J 7 bases, with 12 bases left between them. CDR3 protein: CASSEAPAGVEAFF. In DNA, the CDR3 is TGTGCCAGCAGTGAAGCTCCGGCAGGTGTTGAAGCTTTCTTT.

The rearrangement links TRBV9 to TRBJ2-4; 8 bases align to TRBD1. From germline, CDR1 is SGDLS and CDR2 YYNGEE. The junction had 11 bases not matched to a gene; V was cut back by 2 bases and J by 7 bases. The CDR3 is 16 residues long. The chain's CDR3 is CASSVPLTGEGNIQYF. For the CDR3, the DNA is TGTGCCAGCAGCGTCCCTCTGACAGGGGAAGGGAACATTCAGTACTTC. The whole variable domain, filled in from reference TRBV9 and TRBJ2-4, reads DSGVTQTPKHLITATGQRVTLRCSPRSGDLSVYWYQQSLDQGLQFLIQYYNGEERAKGNILERFSAQQFPDLHSELNLSSLELGDSALYFCASSVPLTGEGNIQYFGAGTRLSVL.

This chain connects TRBV2 to TRBJ2-4, with a weak D call TRBD2 (6 bases). This CDR3 region has 13 residues. Per germline, CDR1 SNHLY and CDR2 FYNNEI. With 6 bases removed from V and 7 bases from J, the gap between germline ends came to 13 bases. The CDR3 sequence: CASSPLAGNIQYF. As DNA, the CDR3 is TGTGCCAGCAGCCCGCTCGCGGGGAACATTCAGTACTTC.

This clonotype was counted between two and nine times. The chain carries TRBV29-1 and TRBJ1-1; D perhaps matches TRBD1 (5 bases). Looked up from germline, CDR1 is SQVTM and CDR2 is ANQGSEA. V was shortened by 5 bases and J by 1 base, with 8 bases between the two germline ends. The CDR3 spans 12 residues. CDR3 in amino acids: CSVQTANTEAFF. CDR3 sequence (DNA): TGCAGCGTTCAGACAGCGAACACTGAAGCTTTCTTT.

The chain employs TRBV12-3 or TRBV12-4 and TRBJ2-2; no firm D call. Trimming took off 6 bases at V and 6 bases at J, with 8 bases between the two ends. The CDR3 has 12 residues. The CDR3 loop reads CASRAPAGELFF. The DNA for the CDR3 is TGTGCCAGCAGGGCGCCCGCCGGGGAGCTGTTTTTT.

The chain links TRBV7-8 to TRBJ2-7; D ambiguous. This CDR3 has 12 amino acids. Germline loops: CDR1 SGHVS, CDR2 FQNEAQ. V lost 4 bases to trimming and J lost 4 bases, with 8 bases between them. The CDR3 loop is CASSSPVYEQYF. In DNA, the CDR3 is TGTGCCAGCAGCTCGCCTGTTTACGAGCAGTACTTC.

This clonotype appeared a few times. This chain connects TRBV7-9 to TRBJ2-3; 9 nucleotides match TRBD2. There are 16 residues in the CDR3. The junction had 8 bases not matched to a gene; V was cut back by 1 base and J by 6 bases. CDR1 and CDR2 (germline): SEHNR, FQNEAQ (reference sequence). The CDR3 here is CASSLGLAASGDTQYF. CDR3 nucleotides: TGTGCCAGCAGCTTAGGACTAGCGGCATCAGGGGATACGCAGTATTTT.